A selection of T cell receptor beta chains follows, all from one sample in a study of T cell responses to AZD1222 COVID-19 vaccine. Profiling relied on immunoSEQ multiplex PCR, and the TCRdb table lists in-frame clones only, not all of them. The sample comprises about 150,000 clones, more than 75% of which are singletons, and under 20% rests with the top ten. Sequencing was performed on peripheral blood, taken on day 0 of AZD1222 vaccination. Source of these receptors: an adult in good health. Both conserved end residues are part of each CDR3. The D gene is left open where the match is weak. Clone size is given for some rows only: seen once, a few or many times, or a class if the clone is expanded.

TGTGCCAGCAAGGGAGTGTTAGCGAGGGATACGCAGTATTTT,CASKGVLARDTQYF,-,TRBJ2-3,-,TRBV6-5
TGTGCCTGGAGCCCACCACTCGACAGAATCTATGGCTACACCTTC,CAWSPPLDRIYGYTF,-,TRBJ1-2,-,TRBV30
TGTGCCAGCAGTTCCGGACATAACTATGGCTACACCTTC,CASSSGHNYGYTF,-,TRBJ1-2,-,TRBV12-3/TRBV12-4
TGTGCCAGCAGGGGGGGGACAGGGAACACTGAAGCTTTCTTT,CASRGGTGNTEAFF,TRBD1,TRBJ1-1,-,TRBV2
TGTGCCATCAGCCGGGGAGCCGGGGGGGCACCTTCTGGGGCCAACGTCCTGACTTTC,CAISRGAGGAPSGANVLTF,TRBD2,TRBJ2-6,-,TRBV10-3
TGTGCCAGCAGTTACTCGAGGACAGGGACTAATGAAAAACTGTTTTTT,CASSYSRTGTNEKLFF,TRBD1,TRBJ1-4,-,TRBV6-2/TRBV6-3
TGTGCCAGCAGCTTAATAACAGGGCTCTACGAGCAGTACTTC,CASSLITGLYEQYF,-,TRBJ2-7,-,TRBV7-2
TGTGCCACCAGTGATTGGAGCGGGAGCTCCTACAATGAGCAGTTCTTC,CATSDWSGSSYNEQFF,TRBD2,TRBJ2-1,-,TRBV24-1
TGTGCCAGCTCACCAACCCCGAAAGGACCAGAGCAGTTCTTC,CASSPTPKGPEQFF,-,TRBJ2-1,few,TRBV18
TGTGCCAGCAGTTTGACAGGGGTAACTGGAAACACCATATATTTT,CASSLTGVTGNTIYF,TRBD1,TRBJ1-3,-,TRBV27
TGTGCCTGGAGTGCCCCTGGCGGGGAGCTGTTTTTT,CAWSAPGGELFF,-,TRBJ2-2,many,TRBV30
TGTGCCAGCAGCTTGGTGGGTGGGCGGATCTATGGCTACACCTTC,CASSLVGGRIYGYTF,-,TRBJ1-2,-,TRBV5-4
TGTGCCAGCAGCGTATCAGGGAACACTGAAGCTTTCTTT,CASSVSGNTEAFF,-,TRBJ1-1,-,TRBV5-6
TGTGCCACCAGTGATCCCCGGGCAGGGGATACGACCCAGTACTTC,CATSDPRAGDTTQYF,-,TRBJ2-5,once,TRBV24-1
TGTGCCAGCAGCCCCGGGACAGGGGAAAATGAAAAACTGTTTTTT,CASSPGTGENEKLFF,-,TRBJ1-4,-,TRBV21-1
TGTGCCAGCAGCCAAGACCCTCCAGGTGAGCAGTTCTTC,CASSQDPPGEQFF,-,TRBJ2-1,many,TRBV4-2
TGTGCCAGCAGACCGAGGGACGGTTATAATTCACCCCTCCACTTT,CASRPRDGYNSPLHF,-,TRBJ1-6,-,TRBV27
TGTGCCAGCAGCTTGGTGGGTAATGGCTACACCTTC,CASSLVGNGYTF,-,TRBJ1-2,-,TRBV5-6
TGTGCCAGTAGCCGGGGACTAGCGGGCGAGGGGACCCAGTACTTC,CASSRGLAGEGTQYF,TRBD2,TRBJ2-5,-,TRBV5-4
TGTGCCAGTAGCCCCGGGACACTCAGCACAGATACGCAGTATTTT,CASSPGTLSTDTQYF,-,TRBJ2-3,-,TRBV19
TGTGCCAGCACCACACGACAGGGCCCGAACACTGAAGCTTTCTTT,CASTTRQGPNTEAFF,TRBD1,TRBJ1-1,-,TRBV2
TGCGCCAGCAGTCCGGGGGCATCTGAAGCTTTCTTT,CASSPGASEAFF,-,TRBJ1-1,-,TRBV5-1
TGTGCCAGCAGCTTCGACACTGAAGCTTTCTTT,CASSFDTEAFF,-,TRBJ1-1,-,TRBV11-2
TGTGCCAGCAGCCGACTTGGGAGCTCCTACAATGAGCAGTTCTTC,CASSRLGSSYNEQFF,-,TRBJ2-1,-,TRBV7-6
TGTGCCAGCAGCCCAGACAGGGGAACCAATGGCTACACCTTC,CASSPDRGTNGYTF,TRBD1,TRBJ1-2,-,TRBV11-1
TGTGCCAGCACCCCTATCGGGACAGGCTATGGCTACACCTTC,CASTPIGTGYGYTF,TRBD1,TRBJ1-2,-,TRBV28
TGCGCCAGCAGCTTGGAGGGGATAACAACTGAAGCTTTCTTT,CASSLEGITTEAFF,-,TRBJ1-1,once,TRBV5-1
TGTGCCAGCACCCTCGCAGGCACTGAAGCTTTCTTT,CASTLAGTEAFF,-,TRBJ1-1,-,TRBV28
TGTGCCAGCAGCCGCCGGGACGGCTCCTACGAGCAGTACTTC,CASSRRDGSYEQYF,-,TRBJ2-7,-,TRBV3-1/TRBV3-2
TGCAGCGTTGATGTGGTAGCGGGGGAGACCCAGTACTTC,CSVDVVAGETQYF,TRBD2,TRBJ2-5,once,TRBV29-1
TGTGCCAGCAGTTACCGGGCGGACTGGGGGACTGAAGCTTTCTTT,CASSYRADWGTEAFF,-,TRBJ1-1,-,TRBV6-5
TGTGCCAGCGCCTTAGACAGAACCCAGAACTATGGCTACACCTTC,CASALDRTQNYGYTF,-,TRBJ1-2,-,TRBV4-2
TGTGCCAGCAGCCAACGTCAGGGGGGACTAGCGGGAGGTCGCTCAGAGCAGTACTTC,CASSQRQGGLAGGRSEQYF,TRBD2,TRBJ2-7,-,TRBV14
TGTGGGGGCCTGAACACTGAAGCTTTCTTT,CGGLNTEAFF,-,TRBJ1-1,-,TRBV20-1
TGTGCCAGCAGCCGACTAGCGGGAGGGCCAGACGGGGAGCTGTTTTTT,CASSRLAGGPDGELFF,TRBD2,TRBJ2-2,-,TRBV7-3
TGTGCCAGCCAGACAGAAACAGACACTGAAGCTTTCTTT,CASQTETDTEAFF,-,TRBJ1-1,few,TRBV2
TGTGCCAGCTCACCAAGCATGACGGGACCCTCTGGGGAAAAACTGTTTTTT,CASSPSMTGPSGEKLFF,-,TRBJ1-4,once,TRBV18
TGCGCCAGCAGCCAACCCTTGAGGCAGGGGGGAATCTCGTCTGAAGCTTTCTTT,CASSQPLRQGGISSEAFF,TRBD1,TRBJ1-1,-,TRBV4-1
TGTGCCAGTAGTATAGATCTATGGGGGCGGAACTTGTATGGCTACACCTTC,CASSIDLWGRNLYGYTF,-,TRBJ1-2,once,TRBV19
TGTGCCAGCAGCTTGCAGGGAGCGTCTGGAAACACCATATATTTT,CASSLQGASGNTIYF,-,TRBJ1-3,-,TRBV7-9
TGTGCCAGCAGTGCGACAGGGCATTATGGCTACACCTTC,CASSATGHYGYTF,TRBD1,TRBJ1-2,-,TRBV28
TGTGCCAGCAGTACCCCCCGGGCGGGGCAAGGGACCCAGTACTTC,CASSTPRAGQGTQYF,-,TRBJ2-5,-,TRBV5-4
TGTGCCAGCAACACAGGGTCTGGAAACACCATATATTTT,CASNTGSGNTIYF,-,TRBJ1-3,-,TRBV6-5
TGTGCCAGCAGCTTAGTGGCCCCGATGGCGGGGGCACGGGGCTACACCTTC,CASSLVAPMAGARGYTF,-,TRBJ1-2,-,TRBV7-2
TGTGCCTGGAGTGTACAAGTGGAGGGGAGAGCTTTCTTT,CAWSVQVEGRAFF,-,TRBJ1-1,-,TRBV30
TGCGCCAGCATGGGAGGGAACTATGGCTACACCTTC,CASMGGNYGYTF,-,TRBJ1-2,few,TRBV5-1
TGTGCCAGCAGAGGGACTAGGGGGGTTGAGCAGTTCTTC,CASRGTRGVEQFF,TRBD2,TRBJ2-1,-,TRBV27
TGCGCCAGCAGCCCGGGGGGAAACCACTACGAGCAGTACTTC,CASSPGGNHYEQYF,TRBD2,TRBJ2-7,-,TRBV5-1
TGTGCCAGCAGTTCCTCCGGGACTAGCGGGATTTATGAGCAGTTCTTC,CASSSSGTSGIYEQFF,TRBD2,TRBJ2-1,-,TRBV28
TGTGCCAGCAGCTTGGAATCTAGCGGGATTTTAGATACGCAGTATTTT,CASSLESSGILDTQYF,TRBD2,TRBJ2-3,-,TRBV5-4
TGTGCCAGCAGAACGGCGCGCACAGATACGCAGTATTTT,CASRTARTDTQYF,-,TRBJ2-3,-,TRBV11-2
TGTGCCAGCAGCTTAGGAGGGGGCAATCAGCCCCAGCATTTT,CASSLGGGNQPQHF,-,TRBJ1-5,-,TRBV11-2